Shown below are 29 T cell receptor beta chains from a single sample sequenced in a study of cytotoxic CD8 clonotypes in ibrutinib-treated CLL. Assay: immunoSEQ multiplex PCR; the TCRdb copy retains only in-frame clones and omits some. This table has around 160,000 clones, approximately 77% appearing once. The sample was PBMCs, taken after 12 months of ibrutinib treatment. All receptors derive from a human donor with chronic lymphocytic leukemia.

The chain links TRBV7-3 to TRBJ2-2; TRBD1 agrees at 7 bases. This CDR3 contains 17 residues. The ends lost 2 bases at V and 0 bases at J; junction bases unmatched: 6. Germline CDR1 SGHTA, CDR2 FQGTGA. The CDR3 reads CASSLDREHSNTGELFF. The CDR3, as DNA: TGTGCCAGCAGCTTAGACAGGGAGCATTCGAACACCGGGGAGCTGTTTTTT.

The DNA for the CDR3 is TGTGCCAGCTTTAGGACTAGCGGGAGTGTGCAGTTCTTC. Translated, it gives CASFRTSGSVQFF. The V gene is TRBV27, the J gene TRBJ2-1; the match to TRBD2 covers 13 bases. This CDR3 is 13 amino acids long. Germline CDR1 is MNHEY and CDR2 is SMNVEV (reference sequence). Losses at the gene ends were 8 bases for V and 12 bases for J; bases not matched to a gene: 7.

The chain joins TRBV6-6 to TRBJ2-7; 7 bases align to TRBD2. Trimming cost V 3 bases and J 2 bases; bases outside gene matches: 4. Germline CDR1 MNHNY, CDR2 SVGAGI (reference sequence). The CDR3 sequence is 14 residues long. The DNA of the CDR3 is TGTGCCAGCAGTTATAGACTAGCTACCTACGAGCAGTACTTC. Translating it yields CASSYRLATYEQYF.

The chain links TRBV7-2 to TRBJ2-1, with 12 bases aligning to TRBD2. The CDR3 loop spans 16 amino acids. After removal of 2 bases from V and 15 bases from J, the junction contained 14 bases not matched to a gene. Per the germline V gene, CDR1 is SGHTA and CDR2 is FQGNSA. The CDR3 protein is CASSLRLLAGGRAPFF. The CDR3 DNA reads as TGTGCCAGCAGCTTAAGGCTCCTAGCGGGGGGGCGGGCGCCGTTCTTC. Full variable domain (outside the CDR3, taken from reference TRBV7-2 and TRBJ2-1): GAGVSQSPSNKVTEKGKDVELRCDPISGHTALYWYRQSLGQGLEFLIYFQGNSAPDKSGLPSDRFSAERTGGSVSTLTIQRTQQEDSAVYLCASSLRLLAGGRAPFFGPGTRLTVL.

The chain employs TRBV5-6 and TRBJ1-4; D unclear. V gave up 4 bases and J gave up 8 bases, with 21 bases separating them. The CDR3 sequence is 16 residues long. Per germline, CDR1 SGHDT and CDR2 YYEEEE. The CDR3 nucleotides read TGTGCCAGCAGCCCTAATCGGGCAGCCATAAGAGAAAAACTGTTTTTT. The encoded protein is CASSPNRAAIREKLFF.

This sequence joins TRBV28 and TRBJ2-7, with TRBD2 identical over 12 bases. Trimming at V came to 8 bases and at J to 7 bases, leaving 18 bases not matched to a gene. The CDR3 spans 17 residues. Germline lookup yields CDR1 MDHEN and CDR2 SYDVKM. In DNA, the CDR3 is TGTGCCAGCTCCCACTGGAGTCTAGCGGGAGGGCAGAAAGAGCAGTACTTC. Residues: CASSHWSLAGGQKEQYF. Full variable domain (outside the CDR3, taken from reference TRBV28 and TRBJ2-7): DVKVTQSSRYLVKRTGEKVFLECVQDMDHENMFWYRQDPGLGLRLIYFSYDVKMKEKGDIPEGYSVSREKKERFSLILESASTNQTSMYLCASSHWSLAGGQKEQYFGPGTRLTVT.

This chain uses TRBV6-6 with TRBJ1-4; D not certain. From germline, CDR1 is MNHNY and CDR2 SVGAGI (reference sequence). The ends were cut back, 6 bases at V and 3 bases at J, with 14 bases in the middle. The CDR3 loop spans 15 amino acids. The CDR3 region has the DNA TGTGCCAGCAGACTCCGGGCCGCGGCTAATGAAAAACTGTTTTTT. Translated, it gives CASRLRAAANEKLFF.

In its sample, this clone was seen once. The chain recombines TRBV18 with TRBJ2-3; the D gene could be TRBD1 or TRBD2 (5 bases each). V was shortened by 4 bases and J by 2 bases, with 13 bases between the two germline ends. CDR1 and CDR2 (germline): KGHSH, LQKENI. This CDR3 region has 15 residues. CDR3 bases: TGTGCCAGCTCACTACGGGACGGATACACAGATACGCAGTATTTT. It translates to CASSLRDGYTDTQYF.

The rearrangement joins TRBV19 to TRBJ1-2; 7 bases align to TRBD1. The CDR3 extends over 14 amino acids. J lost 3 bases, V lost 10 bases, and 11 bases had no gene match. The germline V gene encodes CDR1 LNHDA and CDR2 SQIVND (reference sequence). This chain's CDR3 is CATKGQRYYYGYTF. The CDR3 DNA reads TGTGCCACCAAGGGACAGCGCTATTACTATGGCTACACCTTC.

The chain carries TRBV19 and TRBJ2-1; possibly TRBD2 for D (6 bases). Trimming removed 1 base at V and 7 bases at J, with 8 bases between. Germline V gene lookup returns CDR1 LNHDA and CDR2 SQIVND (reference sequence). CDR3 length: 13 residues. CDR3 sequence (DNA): TGTGCCAGTAGTATAGCGGGAGCAAATGAGCAGTTCTTC. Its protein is CASSIAGANEQFF.

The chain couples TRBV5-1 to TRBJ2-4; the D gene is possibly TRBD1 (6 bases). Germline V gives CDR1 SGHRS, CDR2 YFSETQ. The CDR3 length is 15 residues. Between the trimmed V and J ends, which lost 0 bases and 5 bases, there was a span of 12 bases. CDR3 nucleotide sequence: TGCGCCAGCAGCTTGGCCGGGACATCCGAAAACATTCAGTACTTC. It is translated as CASSLAGTSENIQYF. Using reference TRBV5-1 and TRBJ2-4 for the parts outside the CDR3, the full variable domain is KAGVTQTPRYLIKTRGQQVTLSCSPISGHRSVSWYQQTPGQGLQFLFEYFSETQRNKGNFPGRFSGRQFSNSRSEMNVSTLELGDSALYLCASSLAGTSENIQYFGAGTRLSVL.

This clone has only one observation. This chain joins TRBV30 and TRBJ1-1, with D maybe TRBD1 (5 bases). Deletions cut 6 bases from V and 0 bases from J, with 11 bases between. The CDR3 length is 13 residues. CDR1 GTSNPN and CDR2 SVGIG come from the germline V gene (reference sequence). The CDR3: CACTRQLNTEAFF. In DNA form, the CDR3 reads TGTGCCTGCACCCGACAGTTGAACACTGAAGCTTTCTTT. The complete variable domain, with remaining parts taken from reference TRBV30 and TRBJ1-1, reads SQTIHQWPATLVQPVGSPLSLECTVEGTSNPNLYWYRQAAGRGLQLLFYSVGIGQISSEVPQNLSASRPQDRQFILSSKKLLLSDSGFYLCACTRQLNTEAFFGQGTRLTVV.

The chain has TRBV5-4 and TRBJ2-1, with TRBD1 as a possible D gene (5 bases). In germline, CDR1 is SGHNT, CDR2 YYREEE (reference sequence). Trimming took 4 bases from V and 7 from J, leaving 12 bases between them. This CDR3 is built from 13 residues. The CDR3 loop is CASSAPRVNEQFF. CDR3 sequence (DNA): TGTGCCAGCAGCGCCCCCAGGGTTAATGAGCAGTTCTTC. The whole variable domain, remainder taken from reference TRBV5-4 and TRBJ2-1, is ETGVTQSPTHLIKTRGQQVTLRCSSQSGHNTVSWYQQALGQGPQFIFQYYREEENGRGNFPPRFSGLQFPNYSSELNVNALELDDSALYLCASSAPRVNEQFFGPGTRLTVL.

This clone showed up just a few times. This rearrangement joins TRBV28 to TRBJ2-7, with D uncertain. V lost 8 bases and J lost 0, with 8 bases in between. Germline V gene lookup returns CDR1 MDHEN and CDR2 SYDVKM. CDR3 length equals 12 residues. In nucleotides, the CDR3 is TGTGCCAGCCGCAAAACCTCCTACGAGCAGTACTTC. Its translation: CASRKTSYEQYF.

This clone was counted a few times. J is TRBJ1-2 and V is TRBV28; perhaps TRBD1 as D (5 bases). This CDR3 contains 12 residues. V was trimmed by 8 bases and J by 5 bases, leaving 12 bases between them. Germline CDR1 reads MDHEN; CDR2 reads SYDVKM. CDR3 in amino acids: CASEGPIYGYTF. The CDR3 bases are TGTGCCAGCGAGGGACCGATATATGGCTACACCTTC.

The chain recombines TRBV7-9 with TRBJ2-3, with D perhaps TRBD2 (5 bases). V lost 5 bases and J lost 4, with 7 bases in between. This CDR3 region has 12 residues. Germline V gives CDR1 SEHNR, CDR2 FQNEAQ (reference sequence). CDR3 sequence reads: CASSPRADTQYF. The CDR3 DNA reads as TGTGCCAGCAGCCCGAGGGCAGATACGCAGTATTTT.

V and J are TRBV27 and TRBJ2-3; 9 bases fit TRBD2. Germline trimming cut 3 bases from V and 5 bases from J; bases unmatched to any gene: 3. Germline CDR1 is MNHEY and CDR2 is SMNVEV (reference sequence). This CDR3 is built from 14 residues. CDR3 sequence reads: CASSFGLAIDTQYF. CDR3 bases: TGTGCCAGCAGTTTTGGACTAGCGATAGATACGCAGTATTTT.

CDR3 nucleotides: TGTGCCAGCAGCTTGCGGGAGGGTAGTGAGACCCAGTACTTC. It specifies CASSLREGSETQYF. V gene TRBV5-4 combines with J gene TRBJ2-5; 8 bases map to TRBD2. The length of the CDR3 is 14 residues. After removal of 1 base from V and 5 bases from J, the junction contained 4 bases not matched to a gene. Germline V gene lookup returns CDR1 SGHNT and CDR2 YYREEE (reference sequence).

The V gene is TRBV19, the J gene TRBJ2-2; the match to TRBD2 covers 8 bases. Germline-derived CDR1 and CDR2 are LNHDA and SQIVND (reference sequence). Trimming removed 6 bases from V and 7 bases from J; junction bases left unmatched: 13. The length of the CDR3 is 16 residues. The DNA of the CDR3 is TGTGCCAGTAGGATTTTTTGGGATAGCGGGAACGGGGAGCTGTTTTTT. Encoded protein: CASRIFWDSGNGELFF.

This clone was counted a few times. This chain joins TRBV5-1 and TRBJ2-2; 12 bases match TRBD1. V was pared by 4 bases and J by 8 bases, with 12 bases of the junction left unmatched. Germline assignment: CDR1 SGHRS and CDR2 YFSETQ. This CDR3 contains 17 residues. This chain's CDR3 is CASSPLGGQGASGELFF. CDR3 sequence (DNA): TGCGCCAGCAGCCCACTTGGGGGACAGGGGGCGTCAGGGGAGCTGTTTTTT. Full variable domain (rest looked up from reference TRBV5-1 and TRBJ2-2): KAGVTQTPRYLIKTRGQQVTLSCSPISGHRSVSWYQQTPGQGLQFLFEYFSETQRNKGNFPGRFSGRQFSNSRSEMNVSTLELGDSALYLCASSPLGGQGASGELFFGEGSRLTVL.

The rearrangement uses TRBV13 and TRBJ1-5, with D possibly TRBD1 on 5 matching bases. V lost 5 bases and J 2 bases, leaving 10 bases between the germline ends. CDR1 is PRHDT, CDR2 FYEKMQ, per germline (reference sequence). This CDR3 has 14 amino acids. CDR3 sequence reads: CASSLQGGNQPQHF. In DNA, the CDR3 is TGTGCCAGCAGCCTCCAAGGGGGCAATCAGCCCCAGCATTTT.

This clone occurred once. The DNA of the CDR3 is TGTGCCAGCGTACAGGGGACAGGGGCCGAGCAGTACTTC. Translated, it gives CASVQGTGAEQYF. The chain is built from TRBV2 and TRBJ2-7; 10 bases line up with TRBD1. Looked up from germline, CDR1 is SNHLY and CDR2 is FYNNEI. The CDR3 has 13 residues. V shed 8 bases, J shed 6 bases, and the junction held 7 bases outside the gene matches.

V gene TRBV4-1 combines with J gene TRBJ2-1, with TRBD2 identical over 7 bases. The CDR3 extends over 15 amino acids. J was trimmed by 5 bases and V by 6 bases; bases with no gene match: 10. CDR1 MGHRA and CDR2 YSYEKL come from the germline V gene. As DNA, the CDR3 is TGCGCCAGCAGGGGAGGACTAGTGATTGACAATGAGCAGTTCTTC. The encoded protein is CASRGGLVIDNEQFF.

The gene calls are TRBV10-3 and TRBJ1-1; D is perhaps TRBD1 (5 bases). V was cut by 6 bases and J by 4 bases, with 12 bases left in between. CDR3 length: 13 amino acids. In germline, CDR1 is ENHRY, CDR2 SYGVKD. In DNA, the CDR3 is TGTGCCATCAGACCGGACATGGGCACTGAAGCTTTCTTT. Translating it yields CAIRPDMGTEAFF.

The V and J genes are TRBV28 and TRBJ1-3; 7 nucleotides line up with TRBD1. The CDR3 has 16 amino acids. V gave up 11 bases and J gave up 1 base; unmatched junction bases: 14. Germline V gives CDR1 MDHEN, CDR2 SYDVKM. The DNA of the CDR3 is TGTGCCTCTGGGACAGAACTCCCGCTTTCTGGAAACACCATATATTTT. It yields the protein CASGTELPLSGNTIYF. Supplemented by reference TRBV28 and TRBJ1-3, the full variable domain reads DVKVTQSSRYLVKRTGEKVFLECVQDMDHENMFWYRQDPGLGLRLIYFSYDVKMKEKGDIPEGYSVSREKKERFSLILESASTNQTSMYLCASGTELPLSGNTIYFGEGSWLTVV.

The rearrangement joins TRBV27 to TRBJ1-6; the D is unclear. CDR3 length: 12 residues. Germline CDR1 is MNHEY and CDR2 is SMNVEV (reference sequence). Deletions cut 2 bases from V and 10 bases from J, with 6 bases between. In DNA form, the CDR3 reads TGTGCCAGCAGTTTACGTGGATCACCCCTCCACTTT. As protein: CASSLRGSPLHF.

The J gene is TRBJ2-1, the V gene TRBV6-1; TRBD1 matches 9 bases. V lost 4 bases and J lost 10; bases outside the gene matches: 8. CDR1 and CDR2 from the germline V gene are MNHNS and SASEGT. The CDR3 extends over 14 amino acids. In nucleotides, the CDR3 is TGTGCCAGCAGTGTACGACAGGGGGGATCGGAGCAGTTCTTC. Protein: CASSVRQGGSEQFF.

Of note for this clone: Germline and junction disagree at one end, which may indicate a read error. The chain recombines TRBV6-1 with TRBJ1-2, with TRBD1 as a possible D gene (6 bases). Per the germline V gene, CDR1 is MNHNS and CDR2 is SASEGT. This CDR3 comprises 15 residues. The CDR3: CVSSPELTGSLQNTF. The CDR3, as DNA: TGTGTCAGCAGTCCCGAATTGACAGGCTCCCTCCAAAACACCTTC.

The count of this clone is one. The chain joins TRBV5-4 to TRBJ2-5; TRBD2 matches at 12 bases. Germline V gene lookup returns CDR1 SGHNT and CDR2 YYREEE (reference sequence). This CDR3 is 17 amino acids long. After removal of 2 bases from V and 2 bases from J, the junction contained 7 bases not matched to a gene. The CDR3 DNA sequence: TGTGCCAGCAGCTTTGGCCGGACTAGCGGGGCACAAGAGACCCAGTACTTC. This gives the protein CASSFGRTSGAQETQYF. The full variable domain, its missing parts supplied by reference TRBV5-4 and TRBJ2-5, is ETGVTQSPTHLIKTRGQQVTLRCSSQSGHNTVSWYQQALGQGPQFIFQYYREEENGRGNFPPRFSGLQFPNYSSELNVNALELDDSALYLCASSFGRTSGAQETQYFGPGTRLLVL.